This T cell receptor beta chain was recovered during a study of cytomegalovirus exposure and HLA in healthy donors. Study-wide results and limits: Among the most significant clusters, several appeared linked to common viral pathogens in a later analysis. Apart from CMV serostatus, no immune exposure information was available.

A note on this clone: Antigen: not known.

The study ran its PCR with 60 Vbeta and 13 Jbeta primers. In the study's own analysis: Some 10 million of the roughly 77 million unique TCR beta chains counted in a later analysis were shared. Data came from immunoSEQ multiplex PCR; TCRdb stores just in-frame clones and leaves some out. V and J calls and clone size are given by that table; D and trimming were obtained from the DNA. The sample lists under 200,000 clones, over 9.5% occurring once. V was clipped by 6 bases and J by 2 bases; unmatched bases: 7. This CDR3 is built from 14 residues. Germline V gene sequence: CDR1 LNHDA, CDR2 SQIVND (reference sequence).

The chain is built from TRBV19 and TRBJ2-7; TRBD1 matches at 7 bases. The sample was PBMCs. The sequence was collected from a man aged 45-60 years in good health and CMV-seropositive. CDR3 bases: TGTGCCAGTAGCAGCCCCGGGACAGCCTACGAGCAGTACTTC. This translates into CASSSPGTAYEQYF. The whole variable domain, remainder taken from reference TRBV19 and TRBJ2-7, is DGGITQSPKYLFRKEGQNVTLSCEQNLNHDAMYWYRQDPGQGLRLIYYSQIVNDFQKGDIAEGYSVSREKKESFPLTVTSAQKNPTAFYLCASSSPGTAYEQYFGPGTRLTVT.